The TCR beta chain described here comes from a study of cytomegalovirus exposure and HLA in healthy donors. This table comes from immunoSEQ multiplex PCR, and its TCRdb copy is limited to in-frame clones, with some not included. Of 200,000 or so clones listed, 80% to 95% are singletons. Germline trimming cut 7 bases from V and 2 bases from J; bases unmatched to any gene: 4. Germline V gene sequence: CDR1 MNHNY, CDR2 SVGAGI (reference sequence). This CDR3 has 15 amino acids. Notes on the study in general: The study recorded about 150 TCR beta chains that were cytomegalovirus-associated.

Turning to this clone: Its cognate antigen is unknown.

The chain links TRBV6-6 to TRBJ2-5; 13 bases agree with TRBD2. Input material: PBMCs. The receptor comes from a woman younger than 30 in good health and CMV-seronegative. The CDR3 nucleotides read TGTGCCAGCAAAGGACTAGCGGGAGTACAAGAGACCCAGTACTTC. This codes for CASKGLAGVQETQYF.